The entry below describes one T cell receptor (beta chain). Its antigen is unknown. V lost 0 bases and J 3 bases, leaving 10 bases between the germline ends. The CDR3 has 14 amino acids. In germline, CDR1 is SGHRS, CDR2 YFSETQ. The sample comes from a study of metastatic and nonmetastatic thyroid tumors. About the study: Repertoires were compared across blood and tumor or nodule tissue from malignant and benign thyroid patients.

Nobody among the patients had been given any treatment before thyroid surgery. Original handling: A classifier for distant metastasis in papillary thyroid cancer was constructed using CDR3 differences observed across clinicopathological groups. TCRdb re-called the PCR reads with MiXCR. The V and J calls reflect TCRdb's pipeline rather than the authors' work. The repertoire holds 25,000 or so clones, with roughly 25% as singletons. Study-wide results and limits: Reportedly, malignant thyroid tumors had significantly higher TCR beta diversity than benign nodules, in blood and tumor.

The TCR originated in a female donor with papillary thyroid cancer or a benign thyroid nodule (not recorded which). Some clones in this sample may be carry-over from other donors' samples. This sequence joins TRBV5-1 and TRBJ2-7; D possibly matches TRBD1 or TRBD2 (5 bases each). The specimen sequenced was blood. Here the CDR3 DNA reads TGCGCCAGCAGCTTGGAGGGACGTATCTACGAGCAGTACTTC. Translated: CASSLEGRIYEQYF.